Sample share makes the clone carrying this T cell receptor beta chain medium-sized (0.01 to 0.1%). The antigen remains undetermined. The data are from a study of spatial heterogeneity in lung cancer. Overall study: Detection of beta-chain sequences consistently exceeded that of alpha-chain sequences. For the average unique TCR and UMI combination, more than 9.5 occurrences appeared in raw reads. General study findings and limits: Ubiquitous expanded tumor TCRs surfaced in blood more at resection than they did at follow-up.

V lost 3 bases to trimming and J lost 10 bases; unmatched junction nucleotides: 0. The CDR3 length is 11 residues. Germline V gene lookup returns CDR1 MNHEY and CDR2 SMNVEV (reference sequence). Stated time point: sample taken at primary tumor resection. Researchers sequenced whole RNA taken from tumor, nontumor lung or frozen PBMC without sorting. The donor group consisted of under 90 patients who had untreated, early-stage non-small cell lung cancer. TCRdb re-called the 5' RACE reads through MiXCR, storing one row per CDR3 protein. The sample has 36,000 or so distinct CDR3 sequences, approximately 5.2% seen once.

The source of this sequence is a female donor with early-stage non-small cell lung cancer. The material was PBMCs, obtained at surgery. The chain employs TRBV27 and TRBJ1-3; 7 nucleotides line up with TRBD1. The CDR3 DNA follows: TGTGCCAGCAGTTTGGACAGGACCATATATTTT. It translates to CASSLDRTIYF.